This TCR beta chain was documented in a study of blood T cell repertoires in COVID-19. In the study overall: Samples of COVID-19 (acute and convalescent) were obtained from the United States, Italy and Spain.

Original processing methods: Amplification of reference gene primers was used by the study to estimate nucleated cell counts. Clones were sequenced by immunoSEQ multiplex PCR, and TCRdb holds only the in-frame ones, with some missing. V, J and clone size reflect that table, while D and trimming were determined from the DNA. Among some 200,000 clones listed, 80% to 90% were seen once. Unmatched junction bases numbered 9, after V lost 0 bases and J lost 5 bases. Per germline, CDR1 SGHRS and CDR2 YFSETQ. CDR3 size: 18 residues. The sequence was obtained from a man at least 80 years old with acute or convalescent COVID-19. J is TRBJ2-5 and V is TRBV5-1; 14 bases are shared with TRBD2. The sample was peripheral blood. In DNA, the CDR3 is TGCGCCAGCAGCTTGGCGAAGGGACTAGCGGGAGAGGTTGAGACCCAGTACTTC. As protein: CASSLAKGLAGEVETQYF. The variable domain in full, completed from reference TRBV5-1 and TRBJ2-5, reads KAGVTQTPRYLIKTRGQQVTLSCSPISGHRSVSWYQQTPGQGLQFLFEYFSETQRNKGNFPGRFSGRQFSNSRSEMNVSTLELGDSALYLCASSLAKGLAGEVETQYFGPGTRLLVL.